This entry is about one T cell receptor (beta chain). This record comes from a study of blood T cell repertoires in COVID-19. The protocol was immunoSEQ multiplex PCR, while the TCRdb copy is restricted to in-frame clones and leaves out a portion. Found here are fewer than 200,000 clones, about 72% of them singletons; the top ten hold roughly 17%. Germline V lookup: CDR1 SQVTM, CDR2 ANQGSEA. The CDR3 totals 14 residues. V was trimmed by 2 bases and J by 3 bases, leaving 13 bases between them. Sequencing input: PBMCs or T cells enriched from blood (not recorded which). The TCR was taken from a woman aged 50 to 60 who had recovered from COVID-19. This chain joins TRBV29-1 and TRBJ2-5; D is unresolved. CDR3 coding DNA: TGCAGCGTTGAAAGAGGTGAAGTTAAAGAGACCCAGTACTTC. As protein: CSVERGEVKETQYF.